A selection of T cell receptor beta chains follows, all from one sample in a study of OX40 agonist ivuxolimab in advanced cancers. Assay: immunoSEQ multiplex PCR; the TCRdb copy retains only in-frame clones and omits some. The sample holds more than 75,000 clones, about 86% seen once. The source material was CD4+ or CD8+ T cells sorted from blood, sampled in a trial of the OX40 agonist ivuxolimab. These TCRs come from an adult with an advanced solid tumor such as melanoma, head and neck, liver or kidney cancer. Each CDR3 is given without its conserved first and last residue. The order of the fields is J gene, V gene, D gene, CDR3 protein. The D gene is left open where the match is weak.

J gene: TRBJ1-1
V gene: TRBV5-5
D gene: .
CDR3 protein: ASSLVAGEAF

J gene: TRBJ1-2
V gene: TRBV27
D gene: TRBD1
CDR3 protein: ASSLSHRGFYGYT

J gene: TRBJ1-5
V gene: TRBV6-1
D gene: .
CDR3 protein: ASSETGRTQPQH

J gene: TRBJ1-2
V gene: TRBV14
D gene: .
CDR3 protein: ASSQVTVYGYT

J gene: TRBJ2-7
V gene: TRBV15
D gene: TRBD2
CDR3 protein: ATSSGGYEQY

J gene: TRBJ1-3
V gene: TRBV5-8
D gene: .
CDR3 protein: ASSRKILNTIY

J gene: TRBJ1-2
V gene: TRBV6-5
D gene: .
CDR3 protein: ASAKDYGYT

J gene: TRBJ2-2
V gene: TRBV6-5
D gene: TRBD1
CDR3 protein: ASSYGTGAITGELF

J gene: TRBJ2-2
V gene: TRBV5-1
D gene: .
CDR3 protein: ASRSVAGFTGELF

J gene: TRBJ1-2
V gene: TRBV15
D gene: TRBD1
CDR3 protein: ATSSTRTGVNGYT

J gene: TRBJ2-2
V gene: TRBV6-4
D gene: .
CDR3 protein: ASSAKDTGELF

J gene: TRBJ1-2
V gene: TRBV30
D gene: .
CDR3 protein: AWSLDFGYT

J gene: TRBJ2-3
V gene: TRBV5-4
D gene: TRBD2
CDR3 protein: ASSLEEGLSSHTQY

J gene: TRBJ1-2
V gene: TRBV4-1
D gene: .
CDR3 protein: ASSQVLAGTIANYGYT

J gene: TRBJ2-1
V gene: TRBV11-2
D gene: .
CDR3 protein: ASSDGTYNEQF

J gene: TRBJ2-1
V gene: TRBV27
D gene: TRBD2
CDR3 protein: ASSLYGGGVQF

J gene: .
V gene: TRBV29-1
D gene: TRBD1
CDR3 protein: SVGGQGTYEQY

J gene: TRBJ2-1
V gene: TRBV6-6
D gene: TRBD2
CDR3 protein: ASSYSPSGGANEQF

J gene: TRBJ2-3
V gene: TRBV6-5
D gene: .
CDR3 protein: ASSLSGGRTDTQY

J gene: TRBJ1-1
V gene: TRBV25-1
D gene: .
CDR3 protein: ASSGRPGHDPSAF

J gene: TRBJ1-1
V gene: TRBV7-9
D gene: .
CDR3 protein: ASSRKATEAF

J gene: TRBJ1-4
V gene: TRBV9
D gene: .
CDR3 protein: ASSVALGETNEKLF

J gene: TRBJ1-3
V gene: TRBV29-1
D gene: TRBD1
CDR3 protein: SVGGAASGNTIY

J gene: TRBJ1-5
V gene: TRBV19
D gene: .
CDR3 protein: ASSGLAGGNQPQH

J gene: TRBJ1-6
V gene: TRBV5-6
D gene: .
CDR3 protein: ASSLERTGLLYNSPLH

J gene: TRBJ1-2
V gene: TRBV5-6
D gene: .
CDR3 protein: ASRRGQGNYGYT

J gene: TRBJ1-1
V gene: TRBV5-4
D gene: TRBD1
CDR3 protein: ASSSRGGNDGEAF

J gene: TRBJ2-1
V gene: TRBV28
D gene: .
CDR3 protein: ASSLARGRAYNEQF

J gene: TRBJ1-1
V gene: TRBV28
D gene: .
CDR3 protein: ASSLGNTEAF

J gene: TRBJ2-1
V gene: TRBV7-9
D gene: .
CDR3 protein: ASSLGGKDEQF

J gene: TRBJ2-5
V gene: TRBV7-6
D gene: .
CDR3 protein: ASSSIGHKIETQY

J gene: TRBJ1-2
V gene: TRBV7-9
D gene: .
CDR3 protein: ASSSDSYGYT

J gene: TRBJ1-6
V gene: TRBV10-3
D gene: .
CDR3 protein: AISGDRGITDSPLH

J gene: TRBJ1-2
V gene: TRBV14
D gene: TRBD1
CDR3 protein: ASSQFRKGGGTYGYT

J gene: TRBJ2-4
V gene: TRBV30
D gene: .
CDR3 protein: AWSVVSRVDAKNIQY

J gene: TRBJ1-4
V gene: TRBV6-6
D gene: .
CDR3 protein: ASSLQGANEKLF

J gene: TRBJ2-1
V gene: TRBV15
D gene: TRBD2
CDR3 protein: ATSSPGTSGRAYNEQF

J gene: TRBJ2-7
V gene: TRBV7-7
D gene: .
CDR3 protein: ASSASRNSYEQY

J gene: TRBJ2-1
V gene: TRBV7-2
D gene: TRBD1
CDR3 protein: ASSFGTGGRYNEQF

J gene: TRBJ2-7
V gene: TRBV7-9
D gene: .
CDR3 protein: ASSPRGEQY

J gene: TRBJ2-5
V gene: TRBV9
D gene: .
CDR3 protein: ASSVVDGGETQY

J gene: TRBJ1-5
V gene: TRBV19
D gene: TRBD1
CDR3 protein: ASSTRDRRYNQPQH

J gene: TRBJ2-5
V gene: TRBV7-2
D gene: TRBD2
CDR3 protein: ASSPPGPHGGGRETQY

J gene: TRBJ2-5
V gene: TRBV7-2
D gene: .
CDR3 protein: ASSSHGALLGGYESVQY

J gene: TRBJ2-7
V gene: TRBV30
D gene: TRBD1
CDR3 protein: AWGDRAYEQY

J gene: TRBJ2-1
V gene: TRBV5-1
D gene: .
CDR3 protein: ASSLVLAGNEQF

J gene: TRBJ2-3
V gene: TRBV5-1
D gene: .
CDR3 protein: ASSFDSSSDTQY

J gene: TRBJ2-1
V gene: TRBV19
D gene: TRBD1
CDR3 protein: ASSINPGQGFWNEQF

J gene: TRBJ1-2
V gene: TRBV19
D gene: TRBD1
CDR3 protein: ASSIAPWDRDILYGYT

J gene: TRBJ1-2
V gene: TRBV29-1
D gene: TRBD1
CDR3 protein: SVRQGASYGYT

J gene: TRBJ2-1
V gene: TRBV4-3
D gene: TRBD2
CDR3 protein: ASSQAGGNYNEQF

J gene: TRBJ2-1
V gene: TRBV30
D gene: .
CDR3 protein: AWSGTPNEQF

J gene: TRBJ1-5
V gene: TRBV19
D gene: .
CDR3 protein: ASRQGPLSQPQH

J gene: TRBJ2-7
V gene: TRBV5-1
D gene: .
CDR3 protein: ASSLDPISRRGNAYEQY

J gene: TRBJ1-2
V gene: TRBV5-8
D gene: .
CDR3 protein: ASTRSRDWDSSGYT

J gene: TRBJ1-3
V gene: TRBV5-1
D gene: .
CDR3 protein: ASSLDGTLSGNTIY

J gene: TRBJ1-5
V gene: TRBV2
D gene: .
CDR3 protein: ASSESPGYSNQPQH

J gene: TRBJ2-1
V gene: TRBV5-1
D gene: TRBD1
CDR3 protein: ASSFSGGTGFYNEQF

J gene: TRBJ2-7
V gene: TRBV4-2
D gene: .
CDR3 protein: ASSQDQGGLGGGLYEQY

J gene: TRBJ2-5
V gene: TRBV28
D gene: .
CDR3 protein: ASSSGQYQETQY